The 6 T cell receptor beta chains in this list originate from one sample, sequenced in a study of blood T cell repertoires in COVID-19. Here immunoSEQ multiplex PCR was the method, and the copy in TCRdb shows in-frame clones only, minus some. The table has nearly 40,000 clones, around four fifths seen once. The sample was peripheral blood. The receptors come from a man over 45 with active or convalescent COVID-19.

The chain carries TRBV25-1 and TRBJ1-2; D remains ambiguous. The CDR3 spans 16 residues. The V and J ends lost 1 base and 2 bases respectively, with 14 bases between them. CDR1 is MGHDK and CDR2 is SYGVNS in the germline V gene. CDR3 in DNA: TGTGCCAGCAGTGAATTATCGCAGTCGGGGAACTATGGCTACACCTTC. Translated: CASSELSQSGNYGYTF.

This chain joins TRBV6-5 and TRBJ2-5, with 7 nucleotides matching TRBD2. The CDR3 has 14 residues. With 1 base clipped from V and 2 bases from J, the junction kept 1 base outside the gene matches. Per the germline V gene, CDR1 is MNHEY and CDR2 is SVGAGI. The CDR3 region has the DNA TGTGCCAGCAGTTACTGGGGGGGGCAAGAGACCCAGTACTTC. Its translation is CASSYWGGQETQYF.

This clone has only one observation. The chain combines TRBV5-8 with TRBJ1-5; TRBD1 agrees at 7 bases. Germline trimming cut 2 bases from V and 7 bases from J; bases unmatched to any gene: 3. The CDR3 has 13 amino acids. Germline V gives CDR1 SGHTS, CDR2 YDEGEE. This CDR3 is CASSFRQGQPQHF. CDR3 nucleotides: TGTGCCAGCAGCTTCCGACAGGGCCAGCCCCAGCATTTT.

This clone was detected only once. The chain uses TRBV19 and TRBJ2-7; D is perhaps TRBD2 (5 bases). The V gene lost 3 bases and the J gene lost 2 bases, with 8 bases spanning the gap. The CDR3 extends over 13 amino acids. Germline CDR1 reads LNHDA; CDR2 reads SQIVND (reference sequence). CDR3 loop: CASSIGLAYEQYF. The CDR3 coding sequence is TGTGCCAGTAGTATCGGACTGGCCTACGAGCAGTACTTC.

This clone has just one count. The gene calls are TRBV5-1 and TRBJ1-1, with D uncertain. Germline lookup yields CDR1 SGHRS and CDR2 YFSETQ. V dropped 4 bases and J dropped 1 base, with 14 bases sitting between them. This CDR3 has 15 amino acids. The CDR3, as DNA: TGCGCCAGCAGCCCGCGCGGGAGGACGAACACTGAAGCTTTCTTT. Translation gives CASSPRGRTNTEAFF.

The chain joins TRBV5-4 to TRBJ1-2; no firm D call. V dropped 1 base and J dropped 6 bases, with 10 bases sitting between them. The CDR3 has 13 amino acids. Germline lookup yields CDR1 SGHNT and CDR2 YYREEE (reference sequence). The CDR3 coding sequence is TGTGCCAGCAGCTTGCGACACACGCATGGCTACACCTTC. Protein product: CASSLRHTHGYTF. Based on the CDR3 plus reference TRBV5-4 and TRBJ1-2, the full variable domain is ETGVTQSPTHLIKTRGQQVTLRCSSQSGHNTVSWYQQALGQGPQFIFQYYREEENGRGNFPPRFSGLQFPNYSSELNVNALELDDSALYLCASSLRHTHGYTFGSGTRLTVV.